Shown below are 27 T cell receptor beta chains from a single sample sequenced in a study of blood T cell repertoires in COVID-19. The table came from immunoSEQ multiplex PCR; TCRdb's copy has only in-frame clones and leaves some out. Here the sample spans approximately 150,000 clones, approximately 88% being singletons. The sequenced material came from peripheral blood. All receptors derive from a human donor in a cohort sampled during active COVID-19.

The chain recombines TRBV3-1 (or the pseudogene TRBV3-2) with TRBJ2-3, with a possible D match to TRBD2 (5 bases). The germline V gene has CDR1 LGHDT and CDR2 YNNKEL (reference sequence). V lost 0 bases and J 2 bases, leaving 24 bases between the germline ends. The CDR3 extends over 20 amino acids. CDR3: CASSQDLPGLERISTDTQYF. The CDR3, as DNA: TGTGCCAGCAGCCAAGATCTCCCCGGACTCGAACGTATATCCACAGATACGCAGTATTTT.

This chain joins TRBV7-8 and TRBJ2-2, with a possible D match to TRBD1 (6 bases). The CDR3 spans 16 residues. CDR1 is SGHVS, CDR2 FQNEAQ, per germline. V lost 5 bases, J lost 1 base, and 14 bases lay in between. The CDR3 spells CASSTGQNRNTGELFF. In nucleotides, the CDR3 is TGTGCCAGCAGCACAGGACAGAATAGGAACACCGGGGAGCTGTTTTTT. Using reference TRBV7-8 and TRBJ2-2 for the parts outside the CDR3, the full variable domain is GAGVSQSPRYKVAKRGQDVALRCDPISGHVSLFWYQQALGQGPEFLTYFQNEAQLDKSGLPSDRFFAERPEGSVSTLKIQRTQQEDSAVYLCASSTGQNRNTGELFFGEGSRLTVL.

The rearrangement joins TRBV6-5 to TRBJ1-1, with D maybe TRBD1 (5 bases). The CDR3 is made up of 13 amino acids. V was clipped by 5 bases and J by 1 base, with 8 bases between them. The germline CDR1 and CDR2 sequences are MNHEY and SVGAGI. This chain's CDR3 is CASSQQANTEAFF. Written as DNA, the CDR3 is TGTGCCAGCAGTCAACAGGCGAACACTGAAGCTTTCTTT.

The genes are TRBV14 and TRBJ2-1; 11 nucleotides agree with TRBD2. Germline CDR1 and CDR2: SGHDN and FVKESK. CDR3 size: 18 residues. Trimming cost V 2 bases and J 3 bases; bases outside gene matches: 9. CDR3 nucleotide sequence: TGTGCCAGCAGCCAAAGATTGTTAGCGGGAGGGCTCTACAATGAGCAGTTCTTC. Its protein product is CASSQRLLAGGLYNEQFF.

The chain employs TRBV28 and TRBJ2-7; 12 bases match TRBD2. CDR3 size: 15 residues. After removal of 8 bases from V and 3 bases from J, the junction contained 8 bases not matched to a gene. Germline CDR1 and CDR2: MDHEN and SYDVKM. CDR3 sequence reads: CASGLAGSRSYEQYF. CDR3 in DNA: TGTGCCAGCGGACTAGCGGGGAGCAGGAGCTACGAGCAGTACTTC.

The chain joins TRBV2 to TRBJ1-2; perhaps TRBD1 as D (6 bases). There are 12 residues in the CDR3. Germline V gene data show CDR1 as SNHLY and CDR2 as FYNNEI. The V end lost 7 bases, the J end lost 8 bases, and 14 bases lay between the germline ends. In DNA, the CDR3 is TGTGCCAGCATCGAGGGGGTGGAGGGCTACACCTTC. Translating gives CASIEGVEGYTF.

This chain joins TRBV6-6 and TRBJ1-6; 8 positions match TRBD1. V trimming: 4 bases; J trimming: 6 bases; junction bases outside the gene matches: 8. The CDR3 length is 16 residues. Germline values: CDR1 MNHNY, CDR2 SVGAGI (reference sequence). The CDR3 loop reads CASSSPGQEFNSPLHF. The CDR3 DNA follows: TGTGCCAGCAGTTCCCCGGGACAGGAGTTTAATTCACCCCTCCACTTT.

The chain links TRBV15 to TRBJ2-7, with D perhaps TRBD1 (6 bases). The CDR3 totals 16 residues. The germline V gene encodes CDR1 LNHNV and CDR2 YYDKDF (reference sequence). V was cut by 3 bases and J by 0 bases, with 15 bases left in between. CDR3 protein: CATSSGTFPSSYEQYF. CDR3 coding DNA: TGTGCCACCAGCAGCGGGACATTCCCAAGCTCCTACGAGCAGTACTTC.

This clone was recorded a few times. This chain connects TRBV7-9 to TRBJ1-2, with TRBD1 as a possible D gene (5 bases). Trimming stripped 5 bases from V and 4 bases from J, with 17 bases between. The CDR3 consists of 15 residues. Germline V CDR1 and CDR2: SEHNR, FQNEAQ (reference sequence). CDR3 sequence (DNA): TGTGCCAGCAGCCTAGGAGGAGTAGGGGCCTATGGCTACACCTTC. This gives the protein CASSLGGVGAYGYTF.

A remark on this clone: Other nucleotide sequences in the sample specify the same CDR3. This chain links TRBV24-1 with TRBJ1-5; D is perhaps TRBD1 (6 bases). Germline CDR1 reads KGHDR; CDR2 reads SFDVKD. Trimming took 4 bases from V and 5 from J, leaving 8 bases between them. This CDR3 is 13 amino acids long. The CDR3 loop is CATSDRGDQPQHF. As DNA, the CDR3 is TGTGCCACCAGTGACAGGGGCGATCAGCCCCAGCATTTT.

The chain employs TRBV9 and TRBJ2-2; D is undetermined. Between the trimmed V and J ends, which lost 0 bases and 3 bases, there was a span of 3 bases. CDR3 length: 13 amino acids. Per the germline V gene, CDR1 is SGDLS and CDR2 is YYNGEE. CDR3 sequence (DNA): TGTGCCAGCAGCGTAGGGCACACCGGGGAGCTGTTTTTT. Its translation is CASSVGHTGELFF.

V is TRBV13 and J is TRBJ2-5; D gene uncertain. This CDR3 has 14 amino acids. V was cut by 4 bases and J by 2 bases, with 11 bases left in between. Germline assignment: CDR1 PRHDT and CDR2 FYEKMQ (reference sequence). The chain's CDR3 is CASSSRLAQETQYF. The DNA of the CDR3 is TGTGCCAGCAGCTCTCGACTGGCGCAAGAGACCCAGTACTTC.

This clone was observed a single time. The rearrangement uses TRBV20-1 and TRBJ2-3, with D tentatively TRBD2 (5 bases). Germline assignment: CDR1 DFQATT and CDR2 SNEGSKA (reference sequence). This CDR3 has 14 amino acids. Trimming took off 3 bases at V and 2 bases at J, with 12 bases between the two ends. The CDR3 DNA reads TGCAGTGCTAGTAAGAGGGTCGACACAGATACGCAGTATTTT. This sequence encodes CSASKRVDTDTQYF.

The chain combines TRBV2 with TRBJ2-5, with D possibly being TRBD2 (6 bases). Trimming removed 3 bases from V and 5 bases from J, with 19 bases in between. This CDR3 is built from 16 residues. Germline CDR1 reads SNHLY; CDR2 reads FYNNEI. The CDR3 spells CASSDRGSGTLETQYF. CDR3 DNA: TGTGCCAGCAGTGATCGGGGTAGCGGCACCCTGGAGACCCAGTACTTC.

The V call is TRBV28, the J call TRBJ1-5, with unresolved D. Germline V gene data show CDR1 as MDHEN and CDR2 as SYDVKM. This CDR3 region has 16 residues. Trimming pared 0 bases from V and 0 bases from J, leaving 9 bases between. The CDR3 is CASSLWGRYSNQPQHF. CDR3 coding DNA: TGTGCCAGCAGTTTATGGGGCCGATATAGCAATCAGCCCCAGCATTTT.

The chain is built from TRBV11-3 and TRBJ1-1, with 8 nucleotides matching TRBD1. CDR3 length: 13 residues. V shed 5 bases and J 5 bases; nucleotides not matched to a gene: 4. Germline-derived CDR1 and CDR2 are SGHNT and YENEEA. CDR3 DNA: TGTGCCAGCAGCCACGGACAGGGAACTGAAGCTTTCTTT. It encodes CASSHGQGTEAFF.

The gene calls are TRBV28 and TRBJ2-1; D is ambiguous. The CDR3 consists of 13 residues. From germline, CDR1 is MDHEN and CDR2 SYDVKM. Trimming pared 5 bases from V and 1 base from J, leaving 6 bases between. DNA of the CDR3: TGTGCCAGCAGTCTGCGATCCTACAATGAGCAGTTCTTC. Its translation: CASSLRSYNEQFF.

V and J are TRBV18 and TRBJ2-7; the match to TRBD2 covers 7 bases. CDR1 is KGHSH, CDR2 LQKENI, per germline. V lost 0 bases, J lost 2 bases, and 7 bases stayed unmatched. The CDR3 spans 16 residues. Here the CDR3 reads CASSPPRDYLTYEQYF. The DNA of the CDR3 is TGTGCCAGCTCACCACCGCGGGACTACCTAACCTACGAGCAGTACTTC.

The chain carries TRBV27 and TRBJ1-2, with D perhaps matching TRBD1 (5 bases). CDR3 size: 15 residues. The V end lost 5 bases, the J end lost 1 base, and 14 bases lay between the germline ends. CDR1 and CDR2 from the germline V gene are MNHEY and SMNVEV (reference sequence). The CDR3 bases are TGTGCCAGCAGTCTGGACGGAGGGGTTAACTATGGCTACACCTTC. Residues: CASSLDGGVNYGYTF.

The chain uses TRBV5-6 and TRBJ2-1, with no clear D. Germline lookup yields CDR1 SGHDT and CDR2 YYEEEE. The CDR3 consists of 11 residues. Trimming pared 0 bases from V and 9 bases from J, leaving 4 bases between. This chain's CDR3 is CASSLVSEQFF. The CDR3 coding sequence is TGTGCCAGCAGCTTGGTGAGTGAGCAGTTCTTC. Full variable domain (remainder filled in from reference TRBV5-6 and TRBJ2-1): DAGVTQSPTHLIKTRGQQVTLRCSPKSGHDTVSWYQQALGQGPQFIFQYYEEEERQRGNFPDRFSGHQFPNYSSELNVNALLLGDSALYLCASSLVSEQFFGPGTRLTVL.

The CDR3 sequence: CASSLAGSFDTQYF. In DNA form, the CDR3 reads TGTGCCAGCAGCTTGGCAGGGTCTTTCGATACGCAGTATTTT. V gene TRBV5-6 combines with J gene TRBJ2-3, with D possibly TRBD1 on 5 matching bases. This CDR3 contains 14 residues. Deletions cut 0 bases from V and 6 bases from J, with 11 bases between. Germline assignment: CDR1 SGHDT and CDR2 YYEEEE.

The chain recombines TRBV28 with TRBJ1-5; D is uncertain. CDR1 MDHEN and CDR2 SYDVKM come from the germline V gene. V was pared by 3 bases and J by 9 bases, with 3 bases between. The CDR3 has 10 amino acids. CDR3 sequence: CASSFGPQHF. CDR3 DNA sequence: TGTGCCAGCAGTTTCGGGCCCCAGCATTTT.

The chain uses TRBV6-6 and TRBJ1-3; D might be TRBD1 (6 bases). Between the trimmed V and J ends, which lost 6 bases and 4 bases, there was a span of 16 bases. This CDR3 is 15 amino acids long. Per germline, CDR1 MNHNY and CDR2 SVGAGI (reference sequence). The CDR3 sequence: CASRLSRGYGNTIYF. DNA of the CDR3: TGTGCCAGCAGGTTGTCCAGGGGATACGGAAACACCATATATTTT.

The chain joins TRBV27 to TRBJ2-7; 8 bases agree with TRBD2. The CDR3 consists of 14 residues. Germline V gene data show CDR1 as MNHEY and CDR2 as SMNVEV (reference sequence). V trimming: 8 bases; J trimming: 1 base; junction bases outside the gene matches: 7. The CDR3 spells CASGTAGGSYEQYF. DNA of the CDR3: TGTGCCAGCGGGACGGCGGGGGGTTCCTACGAGCAGTACTTC.

This chain uses TRBV7-9 with TRBJ2-7, with TRBD2 matching over 7 bases. Looked up from germline, CDR1 is SEHNR and CDR2 is FQNEAQ (reference sequence). This CDR3 is 14 amino acids long. Unmatched junction bases numbered 4, after V lost 5 bases and J lost 0 bases. CDR3 DNA: TGTGCCAGCAGCCCGGGGGACTACTCCTACGAGCAGTACTTC. It encodes CASSPGDYSYEQYF.

V is TRBV7-3 and J is TRBJ2-7; D might be TRBD2 (6 bases). The germline CDR1 and CDR2 sequences are SGHTA and FQGTGA. This CDR3 has 14 amino acids. Trimming stripped 3 bases from V and 6 bases from J, with 15 bases between. The CDR3 region is CASSFGGLGSEQYF. The CDR3 DNA sequence: TGTGCCAGCAGCTTTGGAGGGTTGGGGTCCGAGCAGTACTTC.

The chain employs TRBV5-4 and TRBJ2-1; TRBD2 aligns across 8 bases. This CDR3 region has 12 residues. Trimming removed 0 bases from V and 13 bases from J; junction bases left unmatched: 3. Germline CDR1 SGHNT, CDR2 YYREEE (reference sequence). The CDR3 nucleotides read TGTGCCAGCAGCTTGGGGACTAGCCTCCAGTTCTTC. Its translation: CASSLGTSLQFF.